A single sample is the source of the 4 T cell receptor beta chains below, sequenced in a study of T cell responses to AZD1222 COVID-19 vaccine. Assay used: immunoSEQ multiplex PCR; TCRdb lists only in-frame clones, some missing. The table has over 100,000 clones, roughly 86% seen once. This sample comprised peripheral blood, obtained 28 days after the second dose of the MenACWY control vaccine. These receptors came from an adult who received the MenACWY meningococcal vaccine as a control.

This rearrangement joins TRBV5-1 to TRBJ2-7, with 8 bases fitting TRBD1. Germline CDR1 and CDR2: SGHRS and YFSETQ. CDR3 size: 15 residues. The ends lost 4 bases at V and 1 base at J; junction bases unmatched: 7. The CDR3 is CASSPWTGPSYEQYF. The CDR3 DNA reads TGCGCCAGCAGCCCCTGGACAGGGCCATCCTACGAGCAGTACTTC.

The chain has TRBV27 and TRBJ2-3, with TRBD2 identical over 7 bases. V lost 2 bases and J lost 4; bases outside the gene matches: 21. CDR1 is MNHEY and CDR2 is SMNVEV in the germline V gene (reference sequence). The CDR3 is made up of 20 amino acids. The CDR3 is CASSLARLAEMSLSSDTQYF. CDR3 coding DNA: TGTGCCAGCAGTTTAGCCCGGCTAGCGGAGATGTCCTTGAGCTCAGATACGCAGTATTTT.

This sequence joins TRBV5-6 and TRBJ1-1; 9 bases match TRBD1. With 5 bases clipped from V and 4 bases from J, the junction kept 3 bases outside the gene matches. This CDR3 has 13 amino acids. The V gene's germline CDR1 is SGHDT and CDR2 YYEEEE. The CDR3 spells CASSRGQGTEAFF. As DNA, the CDR3 is TGTGCCAGCAGTCGGGGACAGGGCACTGAAGCTTTCTTT. Combining the CDR3 with reference TRBV5-6 and TRBJ1-1 gives the whole variable domain DAGVTQSPTHLIKTRGQQVTLRCSPKSGHDTVSWYQQALGQGPQFIFQYYEEEERQRGNFPDRFSGHQFPNYSSELNVNALLLGDSALYLCASSRGQGTEAFFGQGTRLTVV.

The chain links TRBV6-2 or TRBV6-3 to TRBJ2-7; TRBD1 agrees at 9 bases. J was trimmed by 11 bases and V by 5 bases; bases with no gene match: 4. This CDR3 region has 11 residues. Germline CDR1 is MNHEY and CDR2 is SVGEGT. Here the CDR3 reads CASSQGTGKYF. CDR3 DNA sequence: TGTGCCAGCAGTCAGGGGACAGGGAAGTACTTC.